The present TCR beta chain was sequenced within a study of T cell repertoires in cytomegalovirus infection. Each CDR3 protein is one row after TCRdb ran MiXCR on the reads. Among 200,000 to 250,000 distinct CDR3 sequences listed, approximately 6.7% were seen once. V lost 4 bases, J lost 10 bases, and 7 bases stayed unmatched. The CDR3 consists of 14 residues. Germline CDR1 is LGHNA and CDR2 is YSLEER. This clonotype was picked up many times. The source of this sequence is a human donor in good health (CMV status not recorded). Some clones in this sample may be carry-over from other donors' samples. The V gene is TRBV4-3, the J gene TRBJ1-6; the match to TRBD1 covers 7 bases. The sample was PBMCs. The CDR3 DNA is TGCGCCAGCAGCCCCTACAGGGGCGGCTCACCCCTCCACTTT. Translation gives CASSPYRGGSPLHF.